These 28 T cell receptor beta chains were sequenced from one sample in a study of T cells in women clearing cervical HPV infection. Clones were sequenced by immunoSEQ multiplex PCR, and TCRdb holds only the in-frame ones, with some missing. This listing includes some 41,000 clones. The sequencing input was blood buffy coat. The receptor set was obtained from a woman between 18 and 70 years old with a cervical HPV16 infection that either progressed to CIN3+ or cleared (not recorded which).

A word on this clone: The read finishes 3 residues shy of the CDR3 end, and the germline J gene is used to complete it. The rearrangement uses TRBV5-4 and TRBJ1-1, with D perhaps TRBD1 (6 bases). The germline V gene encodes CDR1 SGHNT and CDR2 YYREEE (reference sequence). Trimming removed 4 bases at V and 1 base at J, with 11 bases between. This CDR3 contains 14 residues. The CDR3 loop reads CASSLWTENTEAFF. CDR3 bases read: TGTGCCAGCAGCCTATGGACAGAGAACACTGAA. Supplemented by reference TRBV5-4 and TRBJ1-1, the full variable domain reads ETGVTQSPTHLIKTRGQQVTLRCSSQSGHNTVSWYQQALGQGPQFIFQYYREEENGRGNFPPRFSGLQFPNYSSELNVNALELDDSALYLCASSLWTENTEAFFGQGTRLTVV.

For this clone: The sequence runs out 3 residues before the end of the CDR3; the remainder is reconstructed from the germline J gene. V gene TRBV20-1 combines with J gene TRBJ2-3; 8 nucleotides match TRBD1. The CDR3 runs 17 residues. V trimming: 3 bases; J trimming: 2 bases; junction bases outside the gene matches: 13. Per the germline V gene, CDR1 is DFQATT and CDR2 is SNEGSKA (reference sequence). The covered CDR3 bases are TGCAGTGCTAGTTTCCCCCAGGGGGCGTCGAACACAGATACG. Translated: CSASFPQGASNTDT. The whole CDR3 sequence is CSASFPQGASNTDTQYF.

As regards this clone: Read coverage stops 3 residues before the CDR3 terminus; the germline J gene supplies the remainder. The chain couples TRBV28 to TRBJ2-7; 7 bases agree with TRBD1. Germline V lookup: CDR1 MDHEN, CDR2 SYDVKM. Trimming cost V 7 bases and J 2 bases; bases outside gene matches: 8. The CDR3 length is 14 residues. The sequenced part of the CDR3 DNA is TGTGCCAGCATATCGGACAGGATGACCTACGAG. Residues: CASISDRMTYE. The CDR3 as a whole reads CASISDRMTYEQYF.

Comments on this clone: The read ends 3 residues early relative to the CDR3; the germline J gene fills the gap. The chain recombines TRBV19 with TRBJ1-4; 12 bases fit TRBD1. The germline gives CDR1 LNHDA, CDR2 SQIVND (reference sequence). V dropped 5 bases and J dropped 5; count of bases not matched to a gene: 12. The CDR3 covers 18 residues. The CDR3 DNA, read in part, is TGTGCCAGTAGTGTCATCCCGGGACAGGGGGCAGAGAATGAAAAA. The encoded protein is CASSVIPGQGAENEK. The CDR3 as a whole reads CASSVIPGQGAENEKLFF. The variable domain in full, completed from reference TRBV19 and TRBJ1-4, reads DGGITQSPKYLFRKEGQNVTLSCEQNLNHDAMYWYRQDPGQGLRLIYYSQIVNDFQKGDIAEGYSVSREKKESFPLTVTSAQKNPTAFYLCASSVIPGQGAENEKLFFGSGTQLSVL.

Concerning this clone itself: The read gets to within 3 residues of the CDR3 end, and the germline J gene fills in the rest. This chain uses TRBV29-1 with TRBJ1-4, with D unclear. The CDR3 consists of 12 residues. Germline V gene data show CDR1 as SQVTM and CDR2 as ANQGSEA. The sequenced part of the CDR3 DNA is TGCAGCGTTGTGGCGGACGGCGGGGAA. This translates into CSVVADGGE. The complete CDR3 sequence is CSVVADGGELFF. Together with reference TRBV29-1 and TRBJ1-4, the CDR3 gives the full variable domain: SAVISQKPSRDICQRGTSLTIQCQVDSQVTMMFWYRQQPGQSLTLIATANQGSEATYESGFVIDKFPISRPNLTFSTLTVSNMSPEDSSIYLCSVVADGGELFFGSGTQLSVL.

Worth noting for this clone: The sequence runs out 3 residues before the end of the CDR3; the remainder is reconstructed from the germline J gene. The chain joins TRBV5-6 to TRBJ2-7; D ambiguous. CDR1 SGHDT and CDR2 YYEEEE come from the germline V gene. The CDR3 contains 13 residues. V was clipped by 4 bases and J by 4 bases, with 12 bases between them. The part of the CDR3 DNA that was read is TGTGCCAGCAGCAAAGACACCCTTTACGAG. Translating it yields CASSKDTLYE. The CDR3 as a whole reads CASSKDTLYEQYF.

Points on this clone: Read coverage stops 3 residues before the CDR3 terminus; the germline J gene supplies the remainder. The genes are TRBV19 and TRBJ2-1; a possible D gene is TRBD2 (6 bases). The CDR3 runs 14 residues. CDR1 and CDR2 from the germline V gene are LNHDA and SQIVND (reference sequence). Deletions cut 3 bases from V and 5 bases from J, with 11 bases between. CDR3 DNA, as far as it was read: TGTGCCAGTAGTATCTACGGGGGTGACAATGAG. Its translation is CASSIYGGDNE. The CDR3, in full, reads CASSIYGGDNEQFF.

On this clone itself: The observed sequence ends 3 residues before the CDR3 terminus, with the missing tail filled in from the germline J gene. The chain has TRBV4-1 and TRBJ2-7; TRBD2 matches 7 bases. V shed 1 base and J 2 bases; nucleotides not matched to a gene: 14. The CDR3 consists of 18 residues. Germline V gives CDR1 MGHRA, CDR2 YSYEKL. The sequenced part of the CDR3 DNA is TGCGCCAGCAGCCAAGGCCCTATGACGGGACTAACCCCCTACGAG. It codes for CASSQGPMTGLTPYE. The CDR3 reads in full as CASSQGPMTGLTPYEQYF.

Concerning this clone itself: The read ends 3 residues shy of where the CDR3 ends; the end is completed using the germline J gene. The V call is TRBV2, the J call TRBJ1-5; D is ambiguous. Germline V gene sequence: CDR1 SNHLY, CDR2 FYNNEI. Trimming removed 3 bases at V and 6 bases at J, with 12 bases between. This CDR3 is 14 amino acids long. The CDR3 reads CASSDPAGSQPQHF. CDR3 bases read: TGTGCCAGCAGTGACCCAGCGGGGAGTCAGCCC. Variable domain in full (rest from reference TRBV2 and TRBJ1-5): EPEVTQTPSHQVTQMGQEVILRCVPISNHLYFYWYRQILGQKVEFLVSFYNNEISEKSEIFDDQFSVERPDGSNFTLKIRSTKLEDSAMYFCASSDPAGSQPQHFGDGTRLSIL.

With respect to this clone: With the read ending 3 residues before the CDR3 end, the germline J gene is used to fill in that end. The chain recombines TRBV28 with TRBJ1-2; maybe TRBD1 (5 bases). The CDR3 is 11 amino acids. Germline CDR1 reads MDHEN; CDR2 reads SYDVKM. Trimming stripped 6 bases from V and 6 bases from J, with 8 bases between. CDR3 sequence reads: CASRRQNGYTF. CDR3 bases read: TGTGCCAGCAGGCGACAGAATGGC.

The sequenced part of the CDR3 DNA is TGCAGTGCCCATACTAGCGGGGGGGCCCGAGATACG. The encoded protein is CSAHTSGGARDT. The full CDR3 protein reads CSAHTSGGARDTQYF. The gene calls are TRBV20-1 and TRBJ2-3, with TRBD2 matching 13 bases. The observed sequence ends 3 residues before the CDR3 terminus, with the missing tail filled in from the germline J gene. Germline V gene lookup returns CDR1 DFQATT and CDR2 SNEGSKA (reference sequence). The ends lost 6 bases at V and 5 bases at J; junction bases unmatched: 8. The CDR3 extends over 15 amino acids.

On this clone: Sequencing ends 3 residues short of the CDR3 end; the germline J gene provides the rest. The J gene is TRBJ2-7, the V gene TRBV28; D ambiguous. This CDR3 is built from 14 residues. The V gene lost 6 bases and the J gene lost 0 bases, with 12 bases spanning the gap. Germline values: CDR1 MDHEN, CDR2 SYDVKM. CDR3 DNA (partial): TGTGCCAGCAGCTATTCATATCCCTCCTACGAG. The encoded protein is CASSYSYPSYE. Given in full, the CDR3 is CASSYSYPSYEQYF.

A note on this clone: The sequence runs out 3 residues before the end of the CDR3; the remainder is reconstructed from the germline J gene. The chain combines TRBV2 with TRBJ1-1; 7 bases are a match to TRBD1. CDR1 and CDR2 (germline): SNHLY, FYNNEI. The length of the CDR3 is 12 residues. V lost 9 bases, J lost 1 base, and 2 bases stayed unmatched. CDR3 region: CARDRSNTEAFF. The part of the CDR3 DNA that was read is TGTGCCAGGGACAGGTCGAACACTGAA.

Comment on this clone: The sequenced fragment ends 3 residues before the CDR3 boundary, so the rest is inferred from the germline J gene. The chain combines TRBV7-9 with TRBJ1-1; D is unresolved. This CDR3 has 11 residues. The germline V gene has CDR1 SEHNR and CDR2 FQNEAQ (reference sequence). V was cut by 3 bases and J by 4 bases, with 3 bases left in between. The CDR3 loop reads CASSFGTEAFF. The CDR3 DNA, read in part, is TGTGCCAGCAGCTTCGGCACTGAA.

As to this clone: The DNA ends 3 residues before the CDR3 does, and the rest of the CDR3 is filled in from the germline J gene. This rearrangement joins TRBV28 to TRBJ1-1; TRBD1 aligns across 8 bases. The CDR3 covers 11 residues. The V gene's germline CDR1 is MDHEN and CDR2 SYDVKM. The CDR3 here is CASTDQGAAFF. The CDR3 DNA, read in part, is TGTGCCAGCACTGATCAGGGGGCG.

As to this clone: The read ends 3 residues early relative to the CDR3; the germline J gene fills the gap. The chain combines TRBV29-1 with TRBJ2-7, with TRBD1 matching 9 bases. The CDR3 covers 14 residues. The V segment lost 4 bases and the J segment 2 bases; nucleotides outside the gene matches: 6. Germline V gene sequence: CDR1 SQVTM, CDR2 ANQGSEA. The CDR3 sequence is CSVVPGQGPYEQYF. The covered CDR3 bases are TGCAGCGTTGTACCGGGACAGGGACCCTACGAG.

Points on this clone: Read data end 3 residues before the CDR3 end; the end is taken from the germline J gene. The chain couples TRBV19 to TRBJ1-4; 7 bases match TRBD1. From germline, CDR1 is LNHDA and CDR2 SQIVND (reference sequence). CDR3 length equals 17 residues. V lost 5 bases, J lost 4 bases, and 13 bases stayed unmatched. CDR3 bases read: TGTGCCAGTAGTCCAATAGGGGAGGGGGCGTATAATGAAAAA. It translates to CASSPIGEGAYNEK. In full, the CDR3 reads CASSPIGEGAYNEKLFF.

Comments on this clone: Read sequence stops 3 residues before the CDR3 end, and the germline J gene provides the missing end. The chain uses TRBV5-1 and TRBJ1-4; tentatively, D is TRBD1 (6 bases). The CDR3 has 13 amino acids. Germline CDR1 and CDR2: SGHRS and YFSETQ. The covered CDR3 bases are TGCGCCAGCAGCCTGGGGGCCACTCGTGAA. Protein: CASSLGATRE. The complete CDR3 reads CASSLGATRELFF.

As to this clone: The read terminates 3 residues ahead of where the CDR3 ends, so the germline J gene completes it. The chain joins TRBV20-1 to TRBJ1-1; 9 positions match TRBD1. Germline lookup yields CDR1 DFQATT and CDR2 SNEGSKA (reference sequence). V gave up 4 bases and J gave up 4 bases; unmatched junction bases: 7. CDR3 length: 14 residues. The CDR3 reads CSATWDRAGTEAFF. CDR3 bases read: TGCAGTGCTACCTGGGACAGGGCGGGCACTGAA.

The part of the CDR3 DNA that was read is TGTGCCAGTAGTCTAACCCGTTCAACTAATGAAAAA. It translates to CASSLTRSTNEK. The whole CDR3 region reads CASSLTRSTNEKLFF. The chain carries TRBV19 and TRBJ1-4, with D unresolved. The CDR3 goes on 3 residues after the read ends, and that part is filled in from the germline J gene. V lost 5 bases to trimming and J lost 0 bases, with 10 bases between them. The CDR3 runs 15 residues. The germline V gene encodes CDR1 LNHDA and CDR2 SQIVND (reference sequence).

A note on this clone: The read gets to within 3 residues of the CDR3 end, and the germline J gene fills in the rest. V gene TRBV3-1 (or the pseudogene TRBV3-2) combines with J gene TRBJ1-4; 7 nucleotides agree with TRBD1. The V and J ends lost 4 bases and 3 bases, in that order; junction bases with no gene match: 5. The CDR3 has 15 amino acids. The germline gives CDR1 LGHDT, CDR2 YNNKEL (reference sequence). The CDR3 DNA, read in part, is TGTGCCAGCAGCCTCTCGGGACAGCCTAATGAAAAA. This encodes CASSLSGQPNEK. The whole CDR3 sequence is CASSLSGQPNEKLFF.

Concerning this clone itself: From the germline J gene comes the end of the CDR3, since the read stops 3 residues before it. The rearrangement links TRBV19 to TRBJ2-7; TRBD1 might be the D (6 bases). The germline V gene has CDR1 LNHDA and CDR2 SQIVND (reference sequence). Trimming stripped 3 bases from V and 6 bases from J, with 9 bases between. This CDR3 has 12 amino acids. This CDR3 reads CASSMLGAEQYF. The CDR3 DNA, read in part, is TGTGCCAGTAGTATGCTGGGGGCCGAG. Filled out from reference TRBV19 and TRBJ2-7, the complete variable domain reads DGGITQSPKYLFRKEGQNVTLSCEQNLNHDAMYWYRQDPGQGLRLIYYSQIVNDFQKGDIAEGYSVSREKKESFPLTVTSAQKNPTAFYLCASSMLGAEQYFGPGTRLTVT.

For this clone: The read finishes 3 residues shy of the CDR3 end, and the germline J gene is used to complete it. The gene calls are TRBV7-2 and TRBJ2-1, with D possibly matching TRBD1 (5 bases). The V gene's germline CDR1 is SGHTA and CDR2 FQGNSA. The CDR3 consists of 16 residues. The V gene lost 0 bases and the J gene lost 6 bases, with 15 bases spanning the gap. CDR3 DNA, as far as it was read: TGTGCCAGCAGCTTAGCGGGGCCCATTCCATCCAATGAG. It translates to CASSLAGPIPSNE. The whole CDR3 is CASSLAGPIPSNEQFF.

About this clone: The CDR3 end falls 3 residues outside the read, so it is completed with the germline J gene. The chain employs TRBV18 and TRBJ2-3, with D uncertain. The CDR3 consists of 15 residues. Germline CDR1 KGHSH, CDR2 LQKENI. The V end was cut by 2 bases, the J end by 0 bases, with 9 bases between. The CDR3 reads CASSPKTGSTDTQYF. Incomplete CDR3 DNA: TGTGCCAGCTCACCAAAGACGGGTAGCACAGATACG.

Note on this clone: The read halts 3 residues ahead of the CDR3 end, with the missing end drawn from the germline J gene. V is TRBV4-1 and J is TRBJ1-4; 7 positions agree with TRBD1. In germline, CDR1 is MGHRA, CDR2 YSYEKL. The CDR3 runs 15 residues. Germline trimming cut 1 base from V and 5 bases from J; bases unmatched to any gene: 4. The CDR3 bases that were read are TGCGCCAGCAGCCAAGCCGACAGGGCAAATGAAAAA. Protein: CASSQADRANEK. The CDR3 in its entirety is CASSQADRANEKLFF.

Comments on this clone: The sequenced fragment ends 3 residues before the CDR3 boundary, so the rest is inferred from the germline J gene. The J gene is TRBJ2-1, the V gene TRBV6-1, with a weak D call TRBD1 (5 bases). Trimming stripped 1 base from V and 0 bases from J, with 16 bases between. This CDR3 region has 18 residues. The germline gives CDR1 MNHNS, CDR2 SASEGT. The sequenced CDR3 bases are TGTGCCAGCAGTGAAGACGACAGACCTGACTCCTCCTACAATGAG. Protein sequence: CASSEDDRPDSSYNE. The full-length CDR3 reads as CASSEDDRPDSSYNEQFF.

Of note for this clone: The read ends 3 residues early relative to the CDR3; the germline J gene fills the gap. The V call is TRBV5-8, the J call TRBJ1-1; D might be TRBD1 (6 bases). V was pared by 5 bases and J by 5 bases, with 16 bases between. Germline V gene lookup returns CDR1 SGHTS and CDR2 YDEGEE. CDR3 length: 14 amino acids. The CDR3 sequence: CASRLRGGETEAFF. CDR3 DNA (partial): TGTGCCAGCAGGTTGAGGGGGGGCGAGACTGAA.

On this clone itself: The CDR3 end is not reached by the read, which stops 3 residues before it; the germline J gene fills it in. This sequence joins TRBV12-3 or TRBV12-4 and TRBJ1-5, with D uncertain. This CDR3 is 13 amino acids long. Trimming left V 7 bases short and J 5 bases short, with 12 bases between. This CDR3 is CASTSAGYQPQHF. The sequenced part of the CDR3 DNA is TGTGCCAGCACCAGCGCTGGCTATCAGCCC.